The 22 T cell receptor beta chains listed next were all sequenced from one sample in a study of blood T cell repertoires in COVID-19. Sequencing was performed with immunoSEQ multiplex PCR; in TCRdb, only in-frame clones are kept and a portion is missing. There are 140,000 to 150,000 clones in the sample; 70% to 90% occur only once, and around 4.2% lies in the top ten. The specimen sequenced was PBMCs or T cells enriched from blood (not recorded which). The source is a man aged 45-65 years who had recovered from COVID-19.

The J gene is TRBJ2-2, the V gene TRBV11-3; D gene uncertain. The CDR3 spans 13 residues. The germline V gene has CDR1 SGHNT and CDR2 YENEEA. The V end was cut by 4 bases, the J end by 7 bases, with 10 bases between. This CDR3 reads CASSSLAVGELFF. DNA for the CDR3: TGTGCCAGCAGCTCCTTAGCTGTCGGGGAGCTGTTTTTT.

The rearrangement joins TRBV27 to TRBJ1-2; perhaps TRBD1 as D (6 bases). The V gene lost 4 bases and the J gene lost 5 bases, with 23 bases spanning the gap. This CDR3 region has 17 residues. CDR1 and CDR2 from the germline V gene are MNHEY and SMNVEV (reference sequence). CDR3 in DNA: TGTGCCAGCAGTTCCACCGGCGGCAGGGGCCCTTCTTATGGCTACACCTTC. It specifies CASSSTGGRGPSYGYTF.

This clone appeared a single time. The chain is built from TRBV28 and TRBJ1-2; no clear D gene. Trimming pared 2 bases from V and 3 bases from J, leaving 7 bases between. Germline assignment: CDR1 MDHEN and CDR2 SYDVKM. The CDR3 has 13 residues. CDR3 coding DNA: TGTGCCAGCAGTTTAATTCTAGACTATGGCTACACCTTC. Translation gives CASSLILDYGYTF.

This rearrangement joins TRBV28 to TRBJ1-3; D gene uncertain. This CDR3 comprises 15 residues. V was trimmed by 6 bases and J by 6 bases, leaving 18 bases between them. Germline V gene sequence: CDR1 MDHEN, CDR2 SYDVKM. CDR3 bases: TGTGCCAGCAGCCCTCGGGAACCCGGGTTAAACACCATATATTTT. This encodes CASSPREPGLNTIYF.

The chain combines TRBV28 with TRBJ1-1; a possible D gene is TRBD1 (6 bases). The CDR3 contains 15 residues. Trimming cost V 6 bases and J 10 bases, with 24 bases left between them. The V gene's germline CDR1 is MDHEN and CDR2 SYDVKM. The CDR3 here is CASSPRRSRGLGAFF. CDR3 nucleotide sequence: TGTGCCAGCAGCCCCCGAAGGAGTAGGGGGTTGGGAGCTTTCTTT.

The V and J genes are TRBV6-5 and TRBJ1-1; the match to TRBD1 covers 7 bases. Germline trimming cut 2 bases from V and 5 bases from J; bases unmatched to any gene: 8. Germline assignment: CDR1 MNHEY and CDR2 SVGAGI. This CDR3 contains 15 residues. CDR3 region: CASSYMYRGLTEAFF. CDR3 sequence (DNA): TGTGCCAGCAGTTACATGTACAGGGGTTTAACTGAAGCTTTCTTT.

V usage is TRBV18 and J usage is TRBJ1-1; a weak D match, TRBD1 (5 bases). CDR1 is KGHSH, CDR2 LQKENI, per germline. Trimming removed 4 bases from V and 7 bases from J, with 13 bases in between. This CDR3 spans 13 amino acids. CDR3 nucleotide sequence: TGTGCCAGCTCACTCGACAGAAACGGTGAAGCTTTCTTT. It codes for CASSLDRNGEAFF.

This chain joins TRBV6-2 or TRBV6-3 and TRBJ2-7, with 12 bases that match TRBD2. The CDR3 length is 19 residues. The germline V gene encodes CDR1 MNHEY and CDR2 SVGEGT. Trimming at V came to 0 bases and at J to 3 bases, leaving 12 bases not matched to a gene. The CDR3 loop reads CASSYSPSGLAGRNYEQYF. DNA for the CDR3: TGTGCCAGCAGTTACTCGCCCTCGGGACTAGCGGGCCGAAACTACGAGCAGTACTTC.

The chain is built from TRBV7-3 and TRBJ2-6, with 7 bases aligning to TRBD1. Germline trimming cut 5 bases from V and 12 bases from J; bases unmatched to any gene: 10. Per the germline V gene, CDR1 is SGHTA and CDR2 is FQGTGA. The CDR3 is 14 amino acids. CDR3 protein: CASSLSTGTGVLTF. The CDR3 nucleotides read TGTGCCAGCAGCCTATCGACAGGGACCGGCGTCCTGACTTTC.

Only one count was recorded for this clone. This sequence joins TRBV5-1 and TRBJ2-7, with D tentatively TRBD1 (7 bases). Trimming shortened V by 0 bases and J by 3 bases, and 13 bases separated the two germline ends. The germline CDR1 and CDR2 sequences are SGHRS and YFSETQ. The CDR3 length is 15 residues. Here the CDR3 reads CASSLAGGQFYEQYF. The CDR3 DNA is TGCGCCAGCAGCTTGGCCGGGGGACAGTTCTACGAGCAGTACTTC.

J is TRBJ2-4 and V is TRBV5-1; 9 positions agree with TRBD2. Germline V lookup: CDR1 SGHRS, CDR2 YFSETQ. The length of the CDR3 is 16 residues. J lost 3 bases, V lost 0 bases, and 4 bases had no gene match. This chain's CDR3 is CASSLVSSGDKNIQYF. The CDR3 nucleotides are TGCGCCAGCAGCTTGGTTTCTAGCGGGGACAAAAACATTCAGTACTTC.

The V call is TRBV7-8, the J call TRBJ2-7; 8 nucleotides agree with TRBD2. Per the germline V gene, CDR1 is SGHVS and CDR2 is FQNEAQ. CDR3 length equals 15 residues. With 5 bases clipped from V and 1 base from J, the junction kept 7 bases outside the gene matches. CDR3 region: CASSTAGVGSYEQYF. The CDR3 nucleotides read TGTGCCAGCAGCACAGCGGGAGTCGGATCCTACGAGCAGTACTTC.

The count of this clone is one. The chain combines TRBV5-6 with TRBJ1-6, with 8 nucleotides matching TRBD1. CDR3 length equals 14 residues. V was pared by 4 bases and J by 8 bases, with 5 bases of the junction left unmatched. CDR1 is SGHDT, CDR2 YYEEEE, per germline. In DNA, the CDR3 is TGTGCCAGCAGCCCAGGGGGCTGGGATTCACCCCTCCACTTT. This translates into CASSPGGWDSPLHF.

The CDR3 nucleotides are TGTGCCAGCTCACCACGCCGGGGGACAGGTTTAGAAGATACGCAGTATTTT. Amino acid sequence: CASSPRRGTGLEDTQYF. The rearrangement links TRBV18 to TRBJ2-3; 8 nucleotides agree with TRBD1. Germline loops: CDR1 KGHSH, CDR2 LQKENI. Trimming cost V 1 base and J 5 bases; bases outside gene matches: 11. The CDR3 totals 17 residues.

V usage is TRBV5-1 and J usage is TRBJ1-1; 7 bases map to TRBD1. The CDR3 is made up of 15 amino acids. V lost 0 bases to trimming and J lost 4 bases; unmatched junction nucleotides: 6. Per the germline V gene, CDR1 is SGHRS and CDR2 is YFSETQ. The CDR3 is CASSLGTGWSTEAFF. In DNA, the CDR3 is TGCGCCAGCAGCTTGGGGACAGGCTGGAGCACTGAAGCTTTCTTT.

The chain joins TRBV18 to TRBJ1-2; 7 nucleotides match TRBD1. Germline CDR1 and CDR2: KGHSH and LQKENI. Trimming took 6 bases from V and 4 from J; bases not matched to a gene: 5. This CDR3 has 13 amino acids. The CDR3 protein is CASSVDRTYGYTF. The CDR3 nucleotides read TGTGCCAGCTCGGTGGACAGGACCTATGGCTACACCTTC.

The chain recombines TRBV28 with TRBJ1-1, with D possibly matching TRBD1 (6 bases). V lost 4 bases to trimming and J lost 2 bases, with 17 bases between them. The germline V gene encodes CDR1 MDHEN and CDR2 SYDVKM. The CDR3 length is 16 residues. CDR3 loop: CASSSWLTGTNTEAFF. The CDR3 bases are TGTGCCAGCAGTTCTTGGTTGACAGGAACCAACACTGAAGCTTTCTTT. Using reference TRBV28 and TRBJ1-1 for the parts outside the CDR3, the full variable domain is DVKVTQSSRYLVKRTGEKVFLECVQDMDHENMFWYRQDPGLGLRLIYFSYDVKMKEKGDIPEGYSVSREKKERFSLILESASTNQTSMYLCASSSWLTGTNTEAFFGQGTRLTVV.

This clone was counted a single time. This sequence joins TRBV7-9 and TRBJ2-3; D remains ambiguous. CDR3 size: 15 residues. The V gene's germline CDR1 is SEHNR and CDR2 FQNEAQ (reference sequence). Trimming pared 7 bases from V and 3 bases from J, leaving 17 bases between. CDR3 DNA: TGTGCCAGCATCTCGTTAGAGGCGTGGACAGATACGCAGTATTTT. It encodes CASISLEAWTDTQYF.

This chain uses TRBV10-3 with TRBJ2-5; TRBD2 matches 7 bases. The trim removed 0 bases at V and 5 bases at J, leaving 9 bases unmatched. The CDR3 runs 16 residues. The germline V gene encodes CDR1 ENHRY and CDR2 SYGVKD. CDR3 region: CAISESEGGSGETQYF. The CDR3, as DNA: TGTGCCATCAGTGAGTCCGAGGGAGGGTCGGGTGAGACCCAGTACTTC.

The V gene is TRBV28, the J gene TRBJ1-5; no firm D call. The V end was cut by 7 bases, the J end by 9 bases, with 16 bases between. CDR3 length: 13 residues. Per germline, CDR1 MDHEN and CDR2 SYDVKM. The CDR3: CASTTNPGWPQHF. Written as DNA, the CDR3 is TGTGCCAGCACTACAAACCCGGGGTGGCCCCAGCATTTT.

The chain links TRBV14 to TRBJ2-7, with D tentatively TRBD1 (5 bases). Germline V gene sequence: CDR1 SGHDN, CDR2 FVKESK. Trimming stripped 0 bases from V and 3 bases from J, with 15 bases between. CDR3 length equals 16 residues. The CDR3 DNA reads as TGTGCCAGCAGCCAAGAACGGTGGACATCAGACTACGAGCAGTACTTC. This codes for CASSQERWTSDYEQYF.

The V gene is TRBV7-2, the J gene TRBJ2-7, with 7 positions matching TRBD1. Germline CDR1 and CDR2: SGHTA and FQGNSA. There are 15 residues in the CDR3. J gave up 0 bases and V 5 bases, and 7 bases lay outside the gene matches. The CDR3: CASSPTGTVSYEQYF. Here the CDR3 DNA reads TGTGCCAGCAGCCCGACCGGGACAGTCTCCTACGAGCAGTACTTC.